Sequencing of this T cell receptor (beta chain) was carried out in a study of CD8 T cells in Susac syndrome. To note about this clonotype: Its antigen is unknown.

The authors carried out high-throughput sequencing of TCR beta. They applied it to CD8+ and CD4+ T cells obtained from blood. Study-wide results and caveats: That the number of individuals in its TCR sequencing and HLA analysis was relatively small was acknowledged by the study.

cDNA came from around 0.54 to 1 ug RNA primed by random hexamers. Across 54 Vbeta and 13 Jbeta, TCR beta CDR3 was amplified with immunoSEQ multiplex PCR. TCRdb re-called the immunoSEQ multiplex PCR reads through MiXCR, storing one row per CDR3 protein. The sample yields a few hundred thousand distinct CDR3 sequences, roughly 94% seen once. The source material was CD4+ T cells from PBMCs. The receptor comes from a human donor with multiple sclerosis.

The CDR3 coding sequence is TGTGCCAGCAGGGCGGGACTTACCTACGAGCAGTACTTC. This translates into CASRAGLTYEQYF. The J gene is TRBJ2-7, the V gene TRBV11-2, with D perhaps TRBD2 (6 bases). Germline V gives CDR1 SGHAT, CDR2 FQNNGV. This CDR3 has 13 amino acids. The germline V and J ends were trimmed by 6 bases and 2 bases, with 11 bases remaining between them.